The 27 T cell receptor beta chains below all came from one sample that was sequenced in a study of monozygotic twins with inflammatory bowel disease. TCRdb reworked the 5' RACE reads into one entry per CDR3 protein, no DNA. The sample includes about 380,000 distinct CDR3 sequences. Sequenced material: blood. These receptors all come from a human donor with ulcerative colitis or Crohn's disease, or a healthy co-twin of an affected twin (not recorded which).

The chain combines TRBV5-1 with TRBJ2-1; TCRdb's D gene call, TRBD1, goes unchecked for lack of DNA. This CDR3 contains 16 residues. Germline V gene lookup returns CDR1 SGHRS and CDR2 YFSETQ. CDR3 in amino acids: CASRPRQVLSYNEQFF.

J is TRBJ2-1 and V is TRBV6-4. Germline CDR1 is MRHNA and CDR2 is SNTAGT. CDR3 length: 14 residues. The CDR3 is CASSVTGENNEQFF.

This rearrangement joins TRBV4-3 to TRBJ2-4; TCRdb's D call, TRBD1, is unchecked because there is no DNA. Looked up from germline, CDR1 is LGHNA and CDR2 is YSLEER. This CDR3 is 17 amino acids long. The CDR3 here is CASSQDGGRGWENIQYF.

This chain joins TRBV4-1 and TRBJ2-3; TCRdb picks TRBD1, but there is no DNA to check that call. The CDR3 is made up of 14 amino acids. Germline CDR1 and CDR2: MGHRA and YSYEKL. This CDR3 is CASSPPGATDTQYF.

This rearrangement joins TRBV4-3 to TRBJ2-7; TCRdb's assignment of TRBD2 cannot be checked, as there is no DNA. The germline gives CDR1 LGHNA, CDR2 YSLEER. The CDR3 runs to 15 residues. Here the CDR3 reads CASSQSSGAYYEQYF.

The V gene is TRBV5-1, the J gene TRBJ2-1; TCRdb's assignment of TRBD1 cannot be checked, as there is no DNA. The CDR3 contains 16 residues. Germline V gene data show CDR1 as SGHRS and CDR2 as YFSETQ. CDR3: CASSGTGYPYTDEQFF. The variable domain in full, with the rest retrieved from reference TRBV5-1 and TRBJ2-1, is KAGVTQTPRYLIKTRGQQVTLSCSPISGHRSVSWYQQTPGQGLQFLFEYFSETQRNKGNFPGRFSGRQFSNSRSEMNVSTLELGDSALYLCASSGTGYPYTDEQFFGPGTRLTVL.

The gene calls are TRBV12-3 or TRBV12-4 and TRBJ1-5. There are 13 residues in the CDR3. The CDR3 protein is CASSFNDNQPQHF.

V gene TRBV6-5 combines with J gene TRBJ2-3; TCRdb indicates TRBD2, and absent DNA this call remains unverified. CDR1 and CDR2 from the germline V gene are MNHEY and SVGAGI. There are 18 residues in the CDR3. CDR3: CASSFPGSLAGSTDTQYF.

V usage is TRBV5-6 and J usage is TRBJ2-7; the D gene TCRdb calls, TRBD2, cannot be checked with no DNA. The CDR3 contains 16 residues. Germline CDR1 is SGHDT and CDR2 is YYEEEE. This CDR3 is CASSPQLTSGGYEQYF.

The CDR3 spells CASSQDRSSGGAIADTQYF. The V and J genes are TRBV3-1 and TRBJ2-3; TCRdb outputs TRBD2, but without DNA this stays unchecked. CDR1 and CDR2 (germline): LGHDT, YNNKEL (reference sequence). The length of the CDR3 is 19 residues.

This CDR3 is CASSSSGTESEAFF. The chain couples TRBV7-9 to TRBJ1-1; checking the TCRdb D call of TRBD1 is not possible without DNA. The CDR3 runs 14 residues. CDR1 SEHNR and CDR2 FQNEAQ come from the germline V gene (reference sequence). The full variable domain, with the rest looked up from reference TRBV7-9 and TRBJ1-1, is DTGVSQNPRHKITKRGQNVTFRCDPISEHNRLYWYRQTLGQGPEFLTYFQNEAQLEKSRLLSDRFSAERPKGSFSTLEIQRTEQGDSAMYLCASSSSGTESEAFFGQGTRLTVV.

J is TRBJ1-4 and V is TRBV20-1. In germline, CDR1 is DFQATT, CDR2 SNEGSKA (reference sequence). The CDR3 has 15 amino acids. The chain's CDR3 is CSARGALATNEKLFF.

The chain combines TRBV29-1 with TRBJ1-1; checking the TCRdb D call of TRBD1 is not possible without DNA. Germline loops: CDR1 SQVTM, CDR2 ANQGSEA. The CDR3 loop spans 15 amino acids. The CDR3 protein is CSVPKQGAWSTEAFF.

The V and J genes are TRBV7-2 and TRBJ1-4; no DNA is available, so the TRBD1 call from TCRdb remains unchecked. CDR1 is SGHTA, CDR2 FQGNSA, per germline. The CDR3 runs 15 residues. The CDR3 spells CASSPRTGRNEKLFF.

The chain combines TRBV15 with TRBJ2-1; TCRdb indicates TRBD2, and absent DNA this call remains unverified. CDR1 and CDR2 from the germline V gene are LNHNV and YYDKDF (reference sequence). There are 17 residues in the CDR3. The CDR3 reads CATKARLAGGANNEQFF.

This chain links TRBV6-5 with TRBJ2-3; as DNA is missing, the TRBD1 call by TCRdb cannot be tested. In germline, CDR1 is MNHEY, CDR2 SVGAGI. The CDR3 covers 13 residues. CDR3 residues: CASSWGGTDTQYF.

The V and J genes are TRBV7-2 and TRBJ1-4; TCRdb designates TRBD1, a call that cannot be tested without DNA. Germline V lookup: CDR1 SGHTA, CDR2 FQGNSA. The CDR3 consists of 16 residues. CDR3 region: CASSSAGATSHEKLFF.

The chain recombines TRBV13 with TRBJ1-6; TCRdb picks TRBD1, but there is no DNA to check that call. This CDR3 has 14 amino acids. Germline assignment: CDR1 PRHDT and CDR2 FYEKMQ (reference sequence). CDR3 protein: CASSLGDSLSPLHF.

V and J are TRBV3-1 and TRBJ1-2; absent DNA, TCRdb's TRBD1 call cannot be checked. The germline V gene has CDR1 LGHDT and CDR2 YNNKEL (reference sequence). The CDR3 is made up of 18 amino acids. The CDR3 region is CASQGGRLGVGDIYGYTF.

The J gene is TRBJ1-2, the V gene TRBV6-5; TCRdb designates TRBD1, a call that cannot be tested without DNA. Germline V lookup: CDR1 MNHEY, CDR2 SVGAGI. The CDR3 is made up of 16 amino acids. CDR3 loop: CASSYSSRGRRYGYTF.

This chain connects TRBV19 to TRBJ1-5; TCRdb's D call, TRBD1, is unchecked because there is no DNA. CDR3 length: 14 residues. From germline, CDR1 is LNHDA and CDR2 SQIVND (reference sequence). The chain's CDR3 is CASSRTGVYQPQHF.

The genes are TRBV6-1 and TRBJ2-6; TCRdb indicates TRBD1, and absent DNA this call remains unverified. The CDR3 sequence is 18 residues long. Germline V gene sequence: CDR1 MNHNS, CDR2 SASEGT. The CDR3 loop is CASRNRRLRGSGANVLTF.

The CDR3 loop is CASSWDLLGSVQISPLHF. The J gene is TRBJ1-6, the V gene TRBV7-8. From germline, CDR1 is SGHVS and CDR2 FQNEAQ. CDR3 length: 18 amino acids.

This chain joins TRBV6-5 and TRBJ2-7. The germline gives CDR1 MNHEY, CDR2 SVGAGI. The CDR3 has 12 residues. The CDR3 is CASSASSYEQYF.

This chain links TRBV20-1 with TRBJ2-4. Germline CDR1 and CDR2: DFQATT and SNEGSKA (reference sequence). There are 12 residues in the CDR3. CDR3 region: CSARPRGPIQYF.

The rearrangement joins TRBV7-2 to TRBJ2-5; lacking DNA, the TRBD2 call made by TCRdb goes unchecked. This CDR3 comprises 15 residues. CDR1 SGHTA and CDR2 FQGNSA come from the germline V gene. CDR3 sequence reads: CASRRGGPYQETQYF.

The chain recombines TRBV5-1 with TRBJ1-1; TCRdb returns TRBD1, unconfirmable since there is no DNA. CDR1 SGHRS and CDR2 YFSETQ come from the germline V gene. CDR3 length: 15 amino acids. CDR3 sequence: CASSLERSRGSEAFF.